This T cell receptor beta chain is drawn from a study of blood T cell repertoires in COVID-19 (dated by TCRdb to 2019 to 2021). Concerning the study at large: Samples covering the acute and convalescent phases of COVID-19 were provided by collaborators in the United States, Italy and Spain. The dataset comprised deeply sampled blood TCRbeta repertoires from subjects exposed to, actively infected with, or recovered from COVID-19. The material from the prospective study consisted of cDNA or gDNA derived from T cells, B-cell-depleted T cells, or PBMCs. A freely available public database, intended as a resource for researchers studying the immune response to SARS-CoV-2, is where the repertoires were released. Samples came from the ongoing ImmuneRACE study (first 160 participants) plus 1,254 subjects from 6 global collaborators. Where available, HLA class I and class II types were taken from metadata supplied by the sample provider and were not determined by assay-based typing. The sample metadata nearly always contained a de-identified subject ID, COVID-19 status, age in years and sex.

Points on this clone: This clone's antigen is unknown. No base-level quality is on record; no much larger clone is a single base apart.

Collaborating institutions collected whole blood in K2EDTA tubes following their own protocols. For TCRbeta analysis, collaborators shipped samples as frozen whole blood, isolated PBMCs, or DNA extracted from either of those sample types. TCRbeta CDR3 regions were amplified from genomic DNA using the immunoSEQ Assay, a bias-controlled multiplex PCR. The authors processed their data as follows. Within the assay, amplification of reference gene primers was used to estimate how many nucleated cells each sample contained. Sequence reads were collapsed and filtered to measure the absolute abundance of every unique TCRbeta CDR3 rearrangement. For each sample, productive Simpson clonality was calculated as the square root of Simpson's diversity index over productive rearrangements. Not all clones reach the TCRdb copy of this immuneACCESS table, which keeps in-frame sequences only. Checked studies attribute under half of the gap to unresolved V genes and leave the rest unexplained. The V and J calls and the clone size are those of that table, but D and trimming were determined from the DNA. For this sample there are around 180,000 clones; roughly 80% appear just once. Of the sample, around 16% is held by the ten largest clones.

The CDR3 spans 16 residues, from the cysteine through the phenylalanine. This entry keeps only the CDR3 DNA: 48 bases, framed from base 1. V was cut back by 3 bases and J by 0 bases, leaving a gap of 14 bases between them. Reading the germline V gene (reference sequence) gives CDR1 LNHDA and CDR2 SQIVND. What the authors observed across the whole study: Clinical and demographic metadata were provided uncurated, with the amount varying by source and participant.

Recombination joined TRBV19 with TRBJ1-1; no D gene is confidently identified. The receptor's source is a man in his 60s with active or convalescent COVID-19. The sequencing input was peripheral blood. The DNA is TGTGCCAGTAGTATTTTGGTAACCAGAATGAACACTGAAGCTTTCTTT. This yields the protein CASSILVTRMNTEAFF.